This T cell receptor (beta chain) was sequenced in a study of CD4 T cells in relation to SARS-CoV-2 and coronaviruses. The overall study: After about nine days of antigen culture, PBMC TCR beta CDR3s were sequenced.

Before the COVID-19 pandemic, during about 2011-2019, CD4+ T cells were taken from unexposed donors. Isolation of CD4+ T cells took place after less than 11 days in culture. Unexposed-donor CD4+ T cells were probed with SARS-CoV-2 S/N and four cold-coronavirus spikes, cells permitting. Fresh IL-2 medium replaced half the medium on days 3 and 7. Using immunoSEQ multiplex PCR, the repertoire was profiled, and TCRdb retains in-frame clones only, with some absent. The sample lists 25,000 to 30,000 clones, 60% to 75% seen once, with roughly 13% in the top ten. Regarding this clone: Its matching antigen is unknown.

The CDR3 runs to 14 residues. V was trimmed by 2 bases and J by 4 bases, leaving 12 bases between them. Germline-derived CDR1 and CDR2 are SGHRS and YFSETQ. Sequencing used CD4+ T cells from PBMCs, cultured in vitro. The TCR sequence derives from a human donor in good health. The chain uses TRBV5-1 and TRBJ1-2; D possibly corresponds to TRBD1 (5 bases). This CDR3 is CASSFNGASYGYTF. CDR3 DNA: TGCGCCAGCAGCTTCAATGGGGCTAGCTATGGCTACACCTTC.